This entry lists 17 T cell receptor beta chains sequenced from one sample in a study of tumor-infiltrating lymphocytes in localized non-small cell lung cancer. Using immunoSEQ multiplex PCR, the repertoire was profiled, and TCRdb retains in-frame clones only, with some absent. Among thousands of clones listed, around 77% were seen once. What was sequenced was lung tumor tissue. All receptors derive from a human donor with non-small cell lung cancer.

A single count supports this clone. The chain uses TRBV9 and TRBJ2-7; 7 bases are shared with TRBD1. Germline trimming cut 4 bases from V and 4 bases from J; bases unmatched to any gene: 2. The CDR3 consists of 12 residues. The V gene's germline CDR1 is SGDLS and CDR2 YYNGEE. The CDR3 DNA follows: TGTGCCAGCAGCAGGGACAGTTACGAGCAGTACTTC. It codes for CASSRDSYEQYF. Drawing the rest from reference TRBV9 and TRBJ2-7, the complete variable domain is DSGVTQTPKHLITATGQRVTLRCSPRSGDLSVYWYQQSLDQGLQFLIQYYNGEERAKGNILERFSAQQFPDLHSELNLSSLELGDSALYFCASSRDSYEQYFGPGTRLTVT.

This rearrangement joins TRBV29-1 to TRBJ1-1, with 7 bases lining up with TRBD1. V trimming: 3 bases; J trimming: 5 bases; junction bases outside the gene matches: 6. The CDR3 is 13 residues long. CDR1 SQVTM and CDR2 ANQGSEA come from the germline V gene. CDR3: CSVERGGGTEAFF. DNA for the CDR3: TGCAGCGTTGAGAGAGGGGGCGGTACTGAAGCTTTCTTT.

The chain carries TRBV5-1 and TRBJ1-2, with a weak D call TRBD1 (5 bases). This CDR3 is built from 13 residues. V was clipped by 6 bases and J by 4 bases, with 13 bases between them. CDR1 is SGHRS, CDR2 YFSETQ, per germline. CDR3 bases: TGCGCCAGCAAGAATCGGGACGGCTATGGCTACACCTTC. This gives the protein CASKNRDGYGYTF. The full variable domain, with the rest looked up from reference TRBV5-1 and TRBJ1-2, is KAGVTQTPRYLIKTRGQQVTLSCSPISGHRSVSWYQQTPGQGLQFLFEYFSETQRNKGNFPGRFSGRQFSNSRSEMNVSTLELGDSALYLCASKNRDGYGYTFGSGTRLTVV.

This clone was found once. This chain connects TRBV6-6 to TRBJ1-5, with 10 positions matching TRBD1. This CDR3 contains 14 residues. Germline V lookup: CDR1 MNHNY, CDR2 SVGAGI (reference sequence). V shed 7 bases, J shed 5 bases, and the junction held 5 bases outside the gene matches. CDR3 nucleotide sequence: TGTGCCAGCACCTTGGGGACAGGGGATCAGCCCCAGCATTTT. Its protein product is CASTLGTGDQPQHF.

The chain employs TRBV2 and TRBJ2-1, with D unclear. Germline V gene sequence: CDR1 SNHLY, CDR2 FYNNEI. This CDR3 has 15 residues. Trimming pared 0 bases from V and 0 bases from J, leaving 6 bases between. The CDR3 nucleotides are TGTGCCAGCAGTGAAGCGCAAAGCTCCTACAATGAGCAGTTCTTC. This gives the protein CASSEAQSSYNEQFF.

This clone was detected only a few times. The CDR3 DNA follows: TGTGCCAGCAGTCGTGGACAGGGAGGTCAGCCCCAGCATTTT. Amino acid sequence: CASSRGQGGQPQHF. The chain links TRBV6-5 to TRBJ1-5, with 8 bases lining up with TRBD1. Germline V CDR1 and CDR2: MNHEY, SVGAGI. The CDR3 is 14 amino acids. The ends lost 5 bases at V and 6 bases at J; junction bases unmatched: 6.

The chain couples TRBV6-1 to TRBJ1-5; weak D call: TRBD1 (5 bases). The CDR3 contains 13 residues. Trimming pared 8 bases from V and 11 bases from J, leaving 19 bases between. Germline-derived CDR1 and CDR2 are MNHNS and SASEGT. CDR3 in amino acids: CASGGWGGRAQHF. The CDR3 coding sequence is TGTGCCAGCGGTGGGTGGGGGGGGAGGGCCCAGCATTTT.

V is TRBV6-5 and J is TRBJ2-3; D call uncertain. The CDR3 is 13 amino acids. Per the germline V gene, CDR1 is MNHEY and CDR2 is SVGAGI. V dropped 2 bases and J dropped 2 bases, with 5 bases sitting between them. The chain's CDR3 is CASSYPNTDTQYF. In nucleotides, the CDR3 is TGTGCCAGCAGTTACCCAAACACAGATACGCAGTATTTT.

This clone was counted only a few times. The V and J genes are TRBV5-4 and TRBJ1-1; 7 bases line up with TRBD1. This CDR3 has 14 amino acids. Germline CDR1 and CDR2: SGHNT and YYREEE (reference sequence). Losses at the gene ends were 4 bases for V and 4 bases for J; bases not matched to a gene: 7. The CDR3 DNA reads TGTGCCAGCAGCCCTCGACAGGGAAGCACTGAAGCTTTCTTT. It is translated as CASSPRQGSTEAFF.

This chain's CDR3 is CASSRGEEPYEQYF. For the CDR3, the DNA is TGCGCCAGCAGCCGGGGAGAAGAGCCGTACGAGCAGTACTTC. This chain uses TRBV5-1 with TRBJ2-7; possible D gene TRBD2, 5 bases. Germline CDR1 is SGHRS and CDR2 is YFSETQ. V lost 4 bases and J 4 bases, leaving 15 bases between the germline ends. The CDR3 is made up of 14 amino acids.

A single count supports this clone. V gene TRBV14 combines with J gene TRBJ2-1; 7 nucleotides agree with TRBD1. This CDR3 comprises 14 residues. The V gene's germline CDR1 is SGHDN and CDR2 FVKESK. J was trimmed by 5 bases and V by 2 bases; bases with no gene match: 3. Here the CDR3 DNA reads TGTGCCAGCAGCCAATGGACAGGAGACAATGAGCAGTTCTTC. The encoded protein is CASSQWTGDNEQFF.

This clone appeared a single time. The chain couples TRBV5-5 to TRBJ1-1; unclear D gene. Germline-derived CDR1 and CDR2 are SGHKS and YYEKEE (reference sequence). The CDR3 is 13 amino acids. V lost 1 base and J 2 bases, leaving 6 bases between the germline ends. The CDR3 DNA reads TGTGCCAGCAGCTTGAGCAGTAACACTGAAGCTTTCTTT. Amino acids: CASSLSSNTEAFF.

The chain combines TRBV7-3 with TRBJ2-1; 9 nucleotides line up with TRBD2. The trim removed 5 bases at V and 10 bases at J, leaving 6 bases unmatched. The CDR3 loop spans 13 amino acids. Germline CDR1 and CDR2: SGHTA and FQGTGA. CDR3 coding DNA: TGTGCCAGCAGCACGACTAGCGGAACAGAGCAGTTCTTC. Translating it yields CASSTTSGTEQFF.

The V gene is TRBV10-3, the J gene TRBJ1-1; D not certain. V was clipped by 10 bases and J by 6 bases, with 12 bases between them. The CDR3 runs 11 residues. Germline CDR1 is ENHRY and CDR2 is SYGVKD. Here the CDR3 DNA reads TGTGCCACCTGGCAGAGCTCTGAAGCTTTCTTT. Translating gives CATWQSSEAFF.

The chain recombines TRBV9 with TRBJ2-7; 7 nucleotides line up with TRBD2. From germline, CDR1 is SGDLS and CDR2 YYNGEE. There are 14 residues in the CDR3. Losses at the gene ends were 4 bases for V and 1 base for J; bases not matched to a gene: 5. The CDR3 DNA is TGTGCCAGCAGCCCCACTAGCGCTTCCTACGAGCAGTACTTC. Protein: CASSPTSASYEQYF. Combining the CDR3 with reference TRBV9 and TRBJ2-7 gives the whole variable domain DSGVTQTPKHLITATGQRVTLRCSPRSGDLSVYWYQQSLDQGLQFLIQYYNGEERAKGNILERFSAQQFPDLHSELNLSSLELGDSALYFCASSPTSASYEQYFGPGTRLTVT.

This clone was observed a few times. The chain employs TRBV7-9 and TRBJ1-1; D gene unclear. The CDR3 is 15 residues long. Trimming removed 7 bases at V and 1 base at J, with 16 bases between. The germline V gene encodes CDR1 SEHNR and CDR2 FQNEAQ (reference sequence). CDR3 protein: CASTILGLPNTEAFF. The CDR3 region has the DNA TGTGCCAGCACCATTTTAGGGCTCCCGAACACTGAAGCTTTCTTT.

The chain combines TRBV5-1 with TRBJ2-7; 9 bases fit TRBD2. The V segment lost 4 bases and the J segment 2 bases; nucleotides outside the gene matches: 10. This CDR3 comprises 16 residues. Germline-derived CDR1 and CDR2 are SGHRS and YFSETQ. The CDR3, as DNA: TGCGCCAGCAGCCCAATGCTAGCGGGAACAGCCTACGAGCAGTACTTC. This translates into CASSPMLAGTAYEQYF.